A selection of T cell receptor beta chains follows, all from one sample in a study of blood T cell repertoires in COVID-19. Sequenced by immunoSEQ multiplex PCR; TCRdb stores in-frame clones only, minus some. The profile shows roughly 240,000 clones, around four fifths of them singletons. Sample: peripheral blood. All receptors come from a man between 60 and 70 years old who had recovered from COVID-19. Both conserved end residues are part of each CDR3. The D gene is left open where the match is weak. Clone size is shown for a subset of rows, as once, few, many or a class of expanded clone.

d_call j_call clone_size v_call cdr3_nt cdr3_aa
TRBD2 TRBJ2-5 . TRBV11-3 TGTGCCAGCAGCGGGGGGGACGGATCACAAGAGACCCAGTACTTC CASSGGDGSQETQYF
TRBD1 TRBJ1-1 . TRBV5-1 TGCGCCAGCAGCTTCAACACAGGGGGCCCTGAAGCTTTCTTT CASSFNTGGPEAFF
. TRBJ2-2 . TRBV5-1 TGCGCCAGCAGCTTGAGAGGGGCGGGGGCCAACACCGGGGAGCTGTTTTTT CASSLRGAGANTGELFF
. TRBJ2-5 . TRBV2 TGTGCCAGCAATCAGGGGATGCGGGAGACCCAGTACTTC CASNQGMRETQYF
TRBD1 TRBJ1-4 . TRBV4-1 TGCGCCAGCAGCCAAGGAGACAGGGGCACTAATGAAAAACTGTTTTTT CASSQGDRGTNEKLFF
. TRBJ2-7 . TRBV6-2/TRBV6-3 TGTGCCAGCAGCCAGGTGGGGAGCAGATCCTACGAGCAGTACTTC CASSQVGSRSYEQYF
. TRBJ1-1 few TRBV20-1 TGCAGTGCTAGAGATCGAGATGAGGCTTTCTTT CSARDRDEAFF
TRBD2 TRBJ2-1 . TRBV19 TGTGCCAGTAGTATTCGAGGGAGGGTCAATGAGCAGTTCTTC CASSIRGRVNEQFF
TRBD2 TRBJ2-1 . TRBV20-1 TGCAGTGCTAGTAAGCGGGAGACGATAAGCTCCTACAATGAGCAGTTCTTC CSASKRETISSYNEQFF
TRBD2 TRBJ2-1 . TRBV13 TGTGCCAGCAGCTTAGTAGCGGGAGGACGCGGCTCCTACAATGAGCAGTTCTTC CASSLVAGGRGSYNEQFF
TRBD1 TRBJ1-4 . TRBV9 TGTGCCAGCAGCCCGGACAGGGTGGAAGAAAAACTGTTTTTT CASSPDRVEEKLFF
TRBD2 TRBJ2-3 . TRBV18 TGTGCCAGCTCACCAATGGGACTAGCGGGGGGCACAGATACGCAGTATTTT CASSPMGLAGGTDTQYF
. TRBJ2-4 . TRBV28 TGTGCCAGCAGTCCCCATTTAGCCAAAAACATTCAGTACTTC CASSPHLAKNIQYF
TRBD1 TRBJ1-2 . TRBV6-5 TGTGCCAGCAGGACCGGAGGGACAGGGTTGCGCTACACCTTC CASRTGGTGLRYTF
TRBD1 TRBJ2-7 few TRBV7-6 TGTGCCAGCAGCACCGGACGACAGGGCACCTACGAGCAGTACTTC CASSTGRQGTYEQYF
. TRBJ2-7 . TRBV7-2 TGTGCCAGCAGCCCTTTGCGAGGGGGCTACGAGCAGTACTTC CASSPLRGGYEQYF
TRBD1 TRBJ1-5 . TRBV7-8 TGTGCCAGCAGACTGGACAGGGTAGGCAATCAGCCCCAGCATTTT CASRLDRVGNQPQHF
TRBD1 TRBJ2-7 . TRBV5-4 TGTGCCAGCAGCCCTCGGCAGGGGGCATCTTACGAGCAGTACTTC CASSPRQGASYEQYF
. TRBJ2-7 . TRBV5-1 TGCGCCAGCAGCGTGGGGCGGGCCTCTTCCTCCTACGAGCAGTACTTC CASSVGRASSSYEQYF
TRBD2 TRBJ2-2 . TRBV5-1 TGCGCCAGCAGCGCGGGGAGGAGACTAGCGGGATCCGGGGAGCTGTTTTTT CASSAGRRLAGSGELFF
. TRBJ1-1 . TRBV5-1 TGCGCCAGCAGCTTGGCGGGGTCTGTGAACACTGAAGCTTTCTTT CASSLAGSVNTEAFF
TRBD2 TRBJ2-5 . TRBV2 TGTGCCAGCAGCAACAGCGGGAGCAAGGAGACCCAGTACTTC CASSNSGSKETQYF
TRBD1 TRBJ1-6 . TRBV30 TGTGCCTGGAGTGTGTCAGGGGGCCCTTATAATTCACCCCTCCACTTT CAWSVSGGPYNSPLHF
TRBD1 TRBJ1-1 . TRBV24-1 TGTGCCACCAGTGCCACGACAGGGATGAACACTGAAGCTTTCTTT CATSATTGMNTEAFF
. TRBJ2-2 . TRBV19 TGTGCCAGTAGTATAGGTCAGGGGTTCAGCGGGGAGCTGTTTTTT CASSIGQGFSGELFF
TRBD2 TRBJ2-7 . TRBV11-1 TGTGCCAGCAGCCCCAGCGGGGGGGATTTTTACGAGCAGTACTTC CASSPSGGDFYEQYF